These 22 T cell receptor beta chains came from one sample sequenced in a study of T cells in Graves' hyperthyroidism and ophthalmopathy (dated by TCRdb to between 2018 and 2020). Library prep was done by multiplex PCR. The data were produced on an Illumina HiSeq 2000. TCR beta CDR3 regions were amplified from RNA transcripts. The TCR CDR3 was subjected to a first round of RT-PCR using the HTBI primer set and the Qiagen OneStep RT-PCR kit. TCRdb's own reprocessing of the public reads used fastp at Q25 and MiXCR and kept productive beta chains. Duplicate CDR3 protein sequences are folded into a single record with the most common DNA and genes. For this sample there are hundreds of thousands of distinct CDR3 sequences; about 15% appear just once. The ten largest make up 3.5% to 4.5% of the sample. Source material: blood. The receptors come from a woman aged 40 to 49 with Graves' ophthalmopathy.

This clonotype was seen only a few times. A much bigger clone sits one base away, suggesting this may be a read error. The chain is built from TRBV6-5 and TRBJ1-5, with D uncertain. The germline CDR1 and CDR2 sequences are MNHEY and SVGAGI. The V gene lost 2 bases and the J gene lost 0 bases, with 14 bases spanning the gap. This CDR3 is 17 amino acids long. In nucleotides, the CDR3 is TGTGCCAGCAGTTACGACCAAACACCACATAGCAATCAGCCCCAGCATTTT. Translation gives CASSYDQTPHSNQPQHF.

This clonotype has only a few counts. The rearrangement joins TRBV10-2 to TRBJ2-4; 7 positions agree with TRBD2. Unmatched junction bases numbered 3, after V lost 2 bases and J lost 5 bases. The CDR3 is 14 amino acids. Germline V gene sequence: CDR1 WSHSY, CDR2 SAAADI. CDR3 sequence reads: CASSEIAGENIQYF. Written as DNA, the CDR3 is TGCGCCAGCAGTGAGATAGCGGGCGAAAACATTCAGTACTTC.

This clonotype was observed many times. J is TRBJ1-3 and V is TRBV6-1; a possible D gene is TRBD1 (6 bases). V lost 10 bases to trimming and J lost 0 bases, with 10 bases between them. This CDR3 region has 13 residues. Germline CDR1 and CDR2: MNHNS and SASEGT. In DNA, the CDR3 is TGTGCCACTGGACAGCCCTCTGGAAACACCATATATTTT. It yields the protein CATGQPSGNTIYF.

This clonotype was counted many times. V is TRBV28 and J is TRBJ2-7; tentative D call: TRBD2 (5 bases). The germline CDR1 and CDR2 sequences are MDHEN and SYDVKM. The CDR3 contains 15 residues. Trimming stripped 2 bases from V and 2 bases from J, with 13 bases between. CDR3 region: CASSLRAGGAYEQYF. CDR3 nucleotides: TGTGCCAGCAGTTTACGGGCAGGAGGAGCCTACGAGCAGTACTTC.

CDR3 residues: CARTRDTIYEQYF. The DNA of the CDR3 is TGTGCCAGAACCCGGGACACCATCTACGAGCAGTACTTC. The genes are TRBV28 and TRBJ2-7; D possibly corresponds to TRBD1 (6 bases). Germline V gives CDR1 MDHEN, CDR2 SYDVKM. V was pared by 9 bases and J by 3 bases, with 15 bases between. The CDR3 consists of 13 residues.

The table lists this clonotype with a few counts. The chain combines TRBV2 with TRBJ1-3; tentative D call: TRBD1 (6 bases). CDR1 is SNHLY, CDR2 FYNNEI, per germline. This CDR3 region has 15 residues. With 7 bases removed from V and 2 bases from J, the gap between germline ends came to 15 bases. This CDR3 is CASTPSGGPGNTIYF. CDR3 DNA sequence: TGTGCCAGCACCCCGTCTGGGGGGCCTGGAAACACCATATATTTT.

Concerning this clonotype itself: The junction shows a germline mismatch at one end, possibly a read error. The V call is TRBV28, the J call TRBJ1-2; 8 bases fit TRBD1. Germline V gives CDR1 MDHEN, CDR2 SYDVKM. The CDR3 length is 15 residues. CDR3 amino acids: CAISLSEQGGYGYTF. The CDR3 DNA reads TGTGCCATCAGTTTATCGGAACAGGGGGGCTATGGCTACACCTTC.

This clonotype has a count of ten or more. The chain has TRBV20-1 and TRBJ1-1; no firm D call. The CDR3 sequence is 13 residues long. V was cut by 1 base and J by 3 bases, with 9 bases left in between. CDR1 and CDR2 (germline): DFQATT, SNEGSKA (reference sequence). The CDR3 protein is CSARVGGDTEAFF. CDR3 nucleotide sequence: TGCAGTGCTAGAGTCGGTGGGGACACTGAAGCTTTCTTT.

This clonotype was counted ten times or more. This CDR3 is CAWSRQGDQPQHF. The CDR3 DNA is TGTGCCTGGAGTCGACAGGGCGATCAGCCCCAGCATTTT. The V and J genes are TRBV30 and TRBJ1-5; 7 bases align to TRBD1. V was pared by 2 bases and J by 5 bases, with 3 bases of the junction left unmatched. The CDR3 spans 13 residues. From germline, CDR1 is GTSNPN and CDR2 SVGIG (reference sequence).

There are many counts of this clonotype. CDR3 loop: CSVPLYEQYF. CDR3 nucleotides: TGCAGTGTTCCCTTATACGAGCAGTACTTC. The chain combines TRBV20-1 with TRBJ2-7; D is undetermined. Germline CDR1 reads DFQATT; CDR2 reads SNEGSKA (reference sequence). Trimming cost V 7 bases and J 4 bases, with 8 bases left between them. CDR3 length: 10 residues.

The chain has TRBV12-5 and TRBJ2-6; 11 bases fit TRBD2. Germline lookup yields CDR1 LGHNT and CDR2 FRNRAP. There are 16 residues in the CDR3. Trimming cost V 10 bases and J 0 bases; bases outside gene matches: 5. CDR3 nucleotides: TGTGCTACCCAACTAGCGGGAGACTCTGGGGCCAACGTCCTGACTTTC. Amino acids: CATQLAGDSGANVLTF.

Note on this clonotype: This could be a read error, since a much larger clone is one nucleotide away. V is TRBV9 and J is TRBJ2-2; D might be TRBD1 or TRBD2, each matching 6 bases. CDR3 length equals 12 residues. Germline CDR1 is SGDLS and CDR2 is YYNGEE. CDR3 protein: CASTTGAGELSF. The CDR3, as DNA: TGTGCCAGCACTACGGGGGCTGGGGAGCTGTCTTTT.

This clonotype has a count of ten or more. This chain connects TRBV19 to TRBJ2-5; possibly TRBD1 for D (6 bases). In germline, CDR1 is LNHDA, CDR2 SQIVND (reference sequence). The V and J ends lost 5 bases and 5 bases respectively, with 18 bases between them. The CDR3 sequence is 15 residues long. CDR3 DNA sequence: TGTGCCAGTAGTCCCCGAGGGGCAGGGGTGGAGACCCAGTACTTC. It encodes CASSPRGAGVETQYF. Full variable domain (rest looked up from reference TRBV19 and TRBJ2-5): DGGITQSPKYLFRKEGQNVTLSCEQNLNHDAMYWYRQDPGQGLRLIYYSQIVNDFQKGDIAEGYSVSREKKESFPLTVTSAQKNPTAFYLCASSPRGAGVETQYFGPGTRLLVL.

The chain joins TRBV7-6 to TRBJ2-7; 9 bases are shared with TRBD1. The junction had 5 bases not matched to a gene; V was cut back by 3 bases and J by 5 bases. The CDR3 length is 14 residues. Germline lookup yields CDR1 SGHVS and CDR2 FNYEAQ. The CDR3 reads CASSLGTGIDEQYF. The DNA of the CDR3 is TGTGCCAGCAGCTTGGGGACAGGGATTGACGAGCAGTACTTC.

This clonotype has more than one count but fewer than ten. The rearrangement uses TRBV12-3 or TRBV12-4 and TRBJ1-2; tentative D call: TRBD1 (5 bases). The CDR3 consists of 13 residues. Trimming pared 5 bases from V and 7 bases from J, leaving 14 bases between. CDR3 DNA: TGTGCCAGCAGTCTGAATCAGGGTTTTGGCTACACCTTC. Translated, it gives CASSLNQGFGYTF.

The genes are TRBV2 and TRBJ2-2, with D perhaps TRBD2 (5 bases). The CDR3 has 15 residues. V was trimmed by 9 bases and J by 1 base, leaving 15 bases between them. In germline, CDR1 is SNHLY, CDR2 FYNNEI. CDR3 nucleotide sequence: TGTGCCAGTGTAGCGACCTCAGGGAACACCGGGGAGCTGTTTTTT. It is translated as CASVATSGNTGELFF.

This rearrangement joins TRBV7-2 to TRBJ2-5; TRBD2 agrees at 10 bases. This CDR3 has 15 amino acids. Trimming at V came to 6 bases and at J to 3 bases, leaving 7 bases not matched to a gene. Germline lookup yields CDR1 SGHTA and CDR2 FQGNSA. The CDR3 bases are TGTGCCAGCAGTTATTCTAGCGGGGGCGAAGAGACCCAGTACTTC. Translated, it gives CASSYSSGGEETQYF.

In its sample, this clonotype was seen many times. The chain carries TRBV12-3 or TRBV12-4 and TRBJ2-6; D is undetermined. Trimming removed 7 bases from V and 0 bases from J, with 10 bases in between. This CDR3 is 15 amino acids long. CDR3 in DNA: TGTGCCAGCACTCAATCGAGCTCTGGGGCCAACGTCCTGACTTTC. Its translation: CASTQSSSGANVLTF.

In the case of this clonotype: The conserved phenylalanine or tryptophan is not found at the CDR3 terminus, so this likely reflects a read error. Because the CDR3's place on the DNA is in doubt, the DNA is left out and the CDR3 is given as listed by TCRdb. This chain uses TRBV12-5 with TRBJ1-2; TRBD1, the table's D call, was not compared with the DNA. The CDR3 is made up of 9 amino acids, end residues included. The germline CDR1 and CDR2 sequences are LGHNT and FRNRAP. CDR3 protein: CASGSQDRR.

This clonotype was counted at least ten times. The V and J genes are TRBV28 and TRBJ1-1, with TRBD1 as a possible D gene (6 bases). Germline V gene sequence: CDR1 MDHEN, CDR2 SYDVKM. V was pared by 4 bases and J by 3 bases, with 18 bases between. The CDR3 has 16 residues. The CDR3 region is CASSSQGGYRDTEAFF. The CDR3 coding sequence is TGTGCCAGCAGTTCACAGGGAGGGTATCGGGACACTGAAGCTTTCTTT.

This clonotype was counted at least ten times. The CDR3 loop is CAGRSGSGTGELFF. In DNA form, the CDR3 reads TGTGCCGGGAGGAGCGGGAGCGGAACCGGGGAGCTGTTTTTT. The chain recombines TRBV19 with TRBJ2-2; TRBD2 matches at 8 bases. Germline loops: CDR1 LNHDA, CDR2 SQIVND (reference sequence). The J segment lost 5 bases and the V segment lost 11 bases, leaving 10 bases of the junction unmatched. This CDR3 is 14 amino acids long.

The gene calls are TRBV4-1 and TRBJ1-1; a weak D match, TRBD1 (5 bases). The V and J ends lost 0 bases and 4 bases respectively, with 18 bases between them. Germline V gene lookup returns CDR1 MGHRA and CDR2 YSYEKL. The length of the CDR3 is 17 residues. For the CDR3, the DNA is TGCGCCAGCAGCCAAGATCGGGGTCGCGGGGGTGCCACTGAAGCTTTCTTT. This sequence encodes CASSQDRGRGGATEAFF.